This entry describes one T cell receptor beta chain. What it binds is unknown. Per germline, CDR1 MNHNY and CDR2 SVGAGI (reference sequence). Trimming cost V 5 bases and J 7 bases; bases outside gene matches: 0. The CDR3 has 12 amino acids. These data come from a study of shared clonotypes between healthy human individuals. Whole-study context: Two women and a few men aged 18 to 49 served as donors. Whole-study findings and limits: The naive CD4 repertoires of a handful of donors were compared, and approximately 4.5% of clonotypes were shared.

Every immunoSEQ plate was one replicate of a subset's evenly spread DNA. The assay was immunoSEQ multiplex PCR, and TCRdb's table has in-frame clones only and misses some. This sample carries approximately 82,000 clones, roughly three fifths of them seen once, and the ten largest clones take about 51%. The sequencing sample was made of memory CD8+ T cells sorted from blood. Specified subset: CD45RO+ cells pooled with CCR7-negative TemRA cells. The V gene is TRBV6-6, the J gene TRBJ1-4, with 8 bases identical to TRBD1. The source of this sequence is a man aged 30 to 39 in good health. CDR3 residues: CASSGQGEKLFF. In DNA form, the CDR3 reads TGTGCCAGCAGTGGACAGGGTGAAAAACTGTTTTTT.